This entry lists 26 T cell receptor beta chains sequenced from one sample in a study of human T cells and chemical hapten exposure. TCRdb independently ran MiXCR on the RACE reads; one entry per CDR3 protein. The table lists about 340,000 distinct CDR3 sequences, roughly 6.9% of them singletons. Noted time point: patch test 1, 2 weeks after DPC sensitization. The treatment here: therapeutic diphenylcyclopropenone sensitization with weekly scalp DPC. The source material was whole blood, sampled in connection with sensitization to the hapten diphenylcyclopropenone (DPC). Source of these receptors: a woman in her late teens or twenties with alopecia areata. Some clones in this sample may be carry-over from other donors' samples.

The rearrangement joins TRBV9 to TRBJ2-3; either TRBD1 or TRBD2 may supply D (5 bases each). This CDR3 spans 15 amino acids. V dropped 3 bases and J dropped 6 bases, with 17 bases sitting between them. The V gene's germline CDR1 is SGDLS and CDR2 YYNGEE. For the CDR3, the DNA is TGTGCCAGCAGCGCTGTCGGGACCAAGTCGGATACGCAGTATTTT. Amino acids: CASSAVGTKSDTQYF.

The chain carries TRBV6-6 and TRBJ1-2; D unresolved. Germline values: CDR1 MNHNY, CDR2 SVGAGI (reference sequence). The CDR3 consists of 16 residues. The ends were cut back, 0 bases at V and 2 bases at J, with 13 bases in the middle. DNA for the CDR3: TGTGCCAGCAGTTACTCGATCGGACCCACCAACTATGGCTACACCTTC. This translates into CASSYSIGPTNYGYTF.

The sample holds a few counts of this clonotype. This chain uses TRBV7-2 with TRBJ2-4; D perhaps matches TRBD2 (6 bases). V was pared by 4 bases and J by 13 bases, with 14 bases between. Germline V gene sequence: CDR1 SGHTA, CDR2 FQGNSA. This CDR3 comprises 12 residues. For the CDR3, the DNA is TGTGCCAGCAGCTGGGGGGACTCCGGACAGTACTTC. This encodes CASSWGDSGQYF.

This clonotype was observed a few times. This chain links TRBV5-1 with TRBJ2-4; no clear D. Germline CDR1 reads SGHRS; CDR2 reads YFSETQ. The CDR3 length is 14 residues. V lost 2 bases to trimming and J lost 8 bases, with 14 bases between them. The CDR3 DNA reads TGCGCCAGCAGCTTTAGGGCGTCAAGGGACATTCAGTACTTC. As protein: CASSFRASRDIQYF.

The V call is TRBV21-1, the J call TRBJ1-2; whether TRBD1, the table's D call, matches the DNA was not checked. TRBV21-1 is tagged as a pseudogene. The CDR3 has 14 amino acids. CDR3 amino acids: CASSKVTGAGGYTF. DNA for the CDR3: TGTGCCAGCAGCAAAGTCACAGGGGCTGGGGGCTACACCTTC.

This clonotype was found a few times. CDR3 nucleotides: TGCGCCAGCAGTGAGGACAGGCTACTAGCCAAAAACATTCAGTACTTC. Protein: CASSEDRLLAKNIQYF. This sequence joins TRBV10-2 and TRBJ2-4; tentatively, D is TRBD1 (6 bases). Germline CDR1 reads WSHSY; CDR2 reads SAAADI. The CDR3 runs 16 residues. The ends were cut back, 2 bases at V and 0 bases at J, with 11 bases in the middle.

In this sample, this clonotype turned up a few times. The CDR3 protein is CASSPPGLGGTEAFF. The CDR3 nucleotides read TGTGCCAGCTCACCACCCGGTCTAGGGGGCACTGAAGCTTTCTTT. V and J are TRBV18 and TRBJ1-1; a weak D match, TRBD1 (6 bases). Germline values: CDR1 KGHSH, CDR2 LQKENI. The germline V and J ends were trimmed by 0 bases and 4 bases, with 12 bases remaining between them. The CDR3 covers 15 residues.

The rearrangement links TRBV6-5 to TRBJ2-2; TRBD2 matches at 7 bases. J lost 6 bases, V lost 5 bases, and 3 bases had no gene match. The germline gives CDR1 MNHEY, CDR2 SVGAGI. The CDR3 is made up of 13 amino acids. The CDR3 DNA reads as TGTGCCAGCAGTAGGACTAGTTCCGGGGAGCTGTTTTTT. Protein product: CASSRTSSGELFF.

The chain is built from TRBV6-6 and TRBJ2-7; perhaps TRBD2 as D (5 bases). Trimming left V 2 bases short and J 5 bases short, with 10 bases between. Germline lookup yields CDR1 MNHNY and CDR2 SVGAGI (reference sequence). The CDR3 sequence is 13 residues long. The CDR3 protein is CASSYVPGNEQYF. CDR3 bases: TGTGCCAGCAGTTACGTTCCGGGGAACGAGCAGTACTTC.

The V and J genes are TRBV5-1 and TRBJ2-7, with 9 positions matching TRBD1. With 4 bases clipped from V and 6 bases from J, the junction kept 11 bases outside the gene matches. Per germline, CDR1 SGHRS and CDR2 YFSETQ. This CDR3 is 15 amino acids long. CDR3 sequence reads: CASSPVGTGKGEQYF. CDR3 in DNA: TGCGCCAGCAGCCCGGTCGGGACAGGGAAGGGCGAGCAGTACTTC.

Only a few counts were recorded for this clonotype. CDR3 bases: TGTGCCAGCAGCTTGGGAGCGGGGCCCTCCTACGAGCAGTACTTC. This translates into CASSLGAGPSYEQYF. The chain carries TRBV5-4 and TRBJ2-7, with 7 bases fitting TRBD2. In germline, CDR1 is SGHNT, CDR2 YYREEE (reference sequence). The CDR3 covers 15 residues. Unmatched junction bases numbered 3, after V lost 0 bases and J lost 0 bases.

This clonotype was counted at least ten times. The gene calls are TRBV15 and TRBJ1-5; no reliable D call. CDR3 length: 14 residues. V lost 1 base and J 0 bases, leaving 4 bases between the germline ends. Germline V gene lookup returns CDR1 LNHNV and CDR2 YYDKDF (reference sequence). As DNA, the CDR3 is TGTGCCACCAGCAGAGCTAATAGCAATCAGCCCCAGCATTTT. As protein: CATSRANSNQPQHF.

This clonotype was seen more than once but under ten times. The rearrangement links TRBV6-5 to TRBJ2-3, with no clear D. CDR3 length: 12 residues. Germline-derived CDR1 and CDR2 are MNHEY and SVGAGI. V gave up 6 bases and J gave up 2 bases, with 6 bases separating them. The CDR3 nucleotides read TGTGCCAGCAGAAGTACCACAGATACGCAGTATTTT. Translation gives CASRSTTDTQYF.

This clonotype appeared many times. The chain is built from TRBV3-1 and TRBJ2-1; D not resolved. Germline V gene data show CDR1 as LGHDT and CDR2 as YNNKEL (reference sequence). V was cut by 0 bases and J by 7 bases, with 10 bases left in between. The CDR3 spans 14 residues. CDR3 sequence reads: CASSQEIARNEQFF. The CDR3 DNA reads TGTGCCAGCAGCCAAGAAATAGCCAGAAATGAGCAGTTCTTC.

This clonotype has just a few counts. The J gene is TRBJ1-2, the V gene TRBV5-1; the D gene is possibly TRBD1 (6 bases). V was cut by 0 bases and J by 6 bases, with 9 bases left in between. Germline CDR1 SGHRS, CDR2 YFSETQ. This CDR3 contains 13 residues. CDR3 region: CASSLDRVHGYTF. As DNA, the CDR3 is TGCGCCAGCAGCTTGGACAGGGTGCATGGCTACACCTTC.

V usage is TRBV14 and J usage is TRBJ1-2; a weak D match, TRBD1 (5 bases). The CDR3 loop spans 14 amino acids. V gave up 2 bases and J gave up 5 bases, with 12 bases separating them. Germline CDR1 and CDR2: SGHDN and FVKESK. The CDR3 nucleotides are TGTGCCAGCAGCCAATTCCCAGAGGGGTATGGCTACACCTTC. Its translation: CASSQFPEGYGYTF.

This clonotype was seen more than once but under ten times. CDR3 nucleotide sequence: TGCGCCAGCAGCCATCCCAGGGTCAGGGTTCAAGAGACCCAGTACTTC. Translating gives CASSHPRVRVQETQYF. The gene calls are TRBV4-1 and TRBJ2-5; D might be TRBD1 (5 bases). This CDR3 spans 16 amino acids. Germline V gene sequence: CDR1 MGHRA, CDR2 YSYEKL. Trimming stripped 3 bases from V and 2 bases from J, with 16 bases between.

This sequence joins TRBV5-1 and TRBJ1-4, with 7 bases aligning to TRBD1. Germline CDR1 and CDR2: SGHRS and YFSETQ. This CDR3 is 16 amino acids long. After removal of 0 bases from V and 7 bases from J, the junction contained 9 bases not matched to a gene. The CDR3 spells CASSLDLGQSLEKLFF. The DNA of the CDR3 is TGCGCCAGCAGCTTGGATCTGGGACAGAGTCTTGAAAAACTGTTTTTT. The full variable domain, its missing parts supplied by reference TRBV5-1 and TRBJ1-4, is KAGVTQTPRYLIKTRGQQVTLSCSPISGHRSVSWYQQTPGQGLQFLFEYFSETQRNKGNFPGRFSGRQFSNSRSEMNVSTLELGDSALYLCASSLDLGQSLEKLFFGSGTQLSVL.

CDR3 in amino acids: CASSPNRGRVGETQYF. The CDR3 nucleotides are TGCGCCAGCAGCCCAAACAGGGGGCGCGTTGGGGAGACCCAGTACTTC. The chain couples TRBV5-1 to TRBJ2-5; TRBD1 matches 9 bases. The CDR3 is 16 residues long. Trimming cost V 4 bases and J 5 bases; bases outside gene matches: 12. Germline assignment: CDR1 SGHRS and CDR2 YFSETQ.

In its sample, this clonotype was seen many times. The J gene is TRBJ1-2, the V gene TRBV6-5; perhaps TRBD1 as D (5 bases). V dropped 0 bases and J dropped 4 bases, with 9 bases sitting between them. Germline V lookup: CDR1 MNHEY, CDR2 SVGAGI. The length of the CDR3 is 14 residues. The chain's CDR3 is CASSYSETAYGYTF. CDR3 nucleotides: TGTGCCAGCAGTTACTCAGAGACAGCCTATGGCTACACCTTC.

This clonotype was seen at least ten times. This rearrangement joins TRBV6-2 or TRBV6-3 to TRBJ2-7; D is ambiguous. This CDR3 is built from 11 residues. Trimming took off 3 bases at V and 5 bases at J, with 5 bases between the two ends. CDR1 and CDR2 (germline): MNHEY, SVGEGT. CDR3 sequence reads: CASSYSDEQYF. CDR3 nucleotide sequence: TGTGCCAGCAGTTATTCGGACGAGCAGTACTTC.

This clonotype was picked up a small number of times. The rearrangement joins TRBV24-1 to TRBJ2-1; 7 positions agree with TRBD1. The CDR3 loop spans 15 amino acids. Trimming took 5 bases from V and 2 from J; bases not matched to a gene: 5. CDR1 and CDR2 (germline): KGHDR, SFDVKD. CDR3 amino acids: CATSGGTDTYNEQFF. The CDR3, as DNA: TGTGCCACCAGTGGGGGGACAGATACCTACAATGAGCAGTTCTTC.

This clonotype has at least ten counts. The chain couples TRBV20-1 to TRBJ2-3; D might be TRBD2 (6 bases). This CDR3 is built from 15 residues. Deletions cut 0 bases from V and 1 base from J, with 11 bases between. The germline CDR1 and CDR2 sequences are DFQATT and SNEGSKA (reference sequence). This CDR3 is CSARDLQRGTDTQYF. Here the CDR3 DNA reads TGCAGTGCTAGAGATCTCCAGCGGGGCACAGATACGCAGTATTTT.

This clonotype was seen at least ten times. The gene calls are TRBV2 and TRBJ2-1, with D maybe TRBD2 (5 bases). V gave up 6 bases and J gave up 12 bases, with 18 bases separating them. CDR1 and CDR2 from the germline V gene are SNHLY and FYNNEI. The CDR3 sequence is 13 residues long. The CDR3: CASRAEISLGQFF. The CDR3 DNA reads TGTGCCAGCAGAGCGGAAATCAGCCTAGGGCAGTTCTTC.

This clonotype was picked up a small number of times. This chain connects TRBV3-1 to TRBJ2-2; unclear D gene. The CDR3 contains 16 residues. Trimming left V 4 bases short and J 3 bases short, with 15 bases between. Germline lookup yields CDR1 LGHDT and CDR2 YNNKEL (reference sequence). The CDR3 protein is CASSPTPEPYTGELFF. For the CDR3, the DNA is TGTGCCAGCAGCCCCACCCCAGAACCATACACCGGGGAGCTGTTTTTT. The full variable domain, rest sourced from reference TRBV3-1 and TRBJ2-2, is DTAVSQTPKYLVTQMGNDKSIKCEQNLGHDTMYWYKQDSKKFLKIMFSYNNKELIINETVPNRFSPKSPDKAHLNLHINSLELGDSAVYFCASSPTPEPYTGELFFGEGSRLTVL.

A few counts support this clonotype. The V call is TRBV6-5, the J call TRBJ2-3; D not certain. CDR1 and CDR2 from the germline V gene are MNHEY and SVGAGI. The CDR3 loop spans 15 amino acids. The V and J ends lost 6 bases and 1 base respectively, with 14 bases between them. The CDR3 nucleotides are TGTGCCAGCAGCTCCAATGAGGCTGGCACAGATACGCAGTATTTT. It translates to CASSSNEAGTDTQYF.